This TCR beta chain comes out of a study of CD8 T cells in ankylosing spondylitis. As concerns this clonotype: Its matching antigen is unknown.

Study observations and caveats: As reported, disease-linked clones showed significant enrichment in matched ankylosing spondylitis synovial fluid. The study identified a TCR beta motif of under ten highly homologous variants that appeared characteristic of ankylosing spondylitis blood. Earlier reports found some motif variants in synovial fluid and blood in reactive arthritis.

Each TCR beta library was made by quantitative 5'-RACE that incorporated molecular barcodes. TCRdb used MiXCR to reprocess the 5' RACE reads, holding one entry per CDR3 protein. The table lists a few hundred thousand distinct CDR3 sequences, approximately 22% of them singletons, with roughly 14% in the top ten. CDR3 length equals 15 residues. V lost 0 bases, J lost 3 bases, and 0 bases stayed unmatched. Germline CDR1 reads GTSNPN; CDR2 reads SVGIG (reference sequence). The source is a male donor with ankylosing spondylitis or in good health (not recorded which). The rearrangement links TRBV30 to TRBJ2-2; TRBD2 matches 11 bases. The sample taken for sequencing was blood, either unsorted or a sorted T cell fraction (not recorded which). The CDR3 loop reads CAWSVLAGDTGELFF. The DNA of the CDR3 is TGTGCCTGGAGTGTACTAGCGGGGGACACCGGGGAGCTGTTTTTT.